A single sample is the source of the 23 T cell receptor beta chains below, sequenced in a study of T cells in Graves' hyperthyroidism and ophthalmopathy. Researchers amplified the TCR beta CDR3 regions from RNA transcripts. RT-PCR in the first round (using the HTBI primer set) targeted the TCR CDR3. TCRdb ran MiXCR on the multiplex PCR reads and lists one entry per CDR3 protein. The table shows over 550,000 distinct CDR3 sequences, with 16% occurring only once. Sequencing input: blood. These receptors were taken from a young woman with Graves' hyperthyroidism.

This clonotype has a count of ten or more. J is TRBJ2-3 and V is TRBV20-1; 9 bases map to TRBD1. Germline V CDR1 and CDR2: DFQATT, SNEGSKA (reference sequence). CDR3 size: 13 residues. V lost 6 bases and J lost 4; bases outside the gene matches: 5. The chain's CDR3 is CSAGRQGADTQYF. CDR3 DNA sequence: TGCAGTGCGGGGAGACAGGGGGCAGATACGCAGTATTTT.

This clonotype has ten or more counts. The chain employs TRBV6-1 and TRBJ2-7; the match to TRBD2 covers 7 bases. The V gene's germline CDR1 is MNHNS and CDR2 SASEGT. The CDR3 runs to 14 residues. The ends lost 5 bases at V and 1 base at J; junction bases unmatched: 5. In DNA, the CDR3 is TGTGCCAGCAGTTCTTGGGACTATTCCTACGAGCAGTACTTC. Its translation: CASSSWDYSYEQYF.

This clonotype was seen ten or more times. The chain has TRBV28 and TRBJ2-7; TRBD1 aligns across 9 bases. Unmatched junction bases numbered 10, after V lost 7 bases and J lost 3 bases. The CDR3 loop spans 15 amino acids. Germline V gene lookup returns CDR1 MDHEN and CDR2 SYDVKM. The CDR3 region is CASKHRQGGNYEQYF. CDR3 coding DNA: TGTGCCAGCAAGCACCGACAGGGGGGGAACTACGAGCAGTACTTC. Supplemented by reference TRBV28 and TRBJ2-7, the full variable domain reads DVKVTQSSRYLVKRTGEKVFLECVQDMDHENMFWYRQDPGLGLRLIYFSYDVKMKEKGDIPEGYSVSREKKERFSLILESASTNQTSMYLCASKHRQGGNYEQYFGPGTRLTVT.

This chain links TRBV6-1 with TRBJ2-1; 11 bases line up with TRBD2. The CDR3 covers 15 residues. Trimming at V came to 3 bases and at J to 9 bases, leaving 7 bases not matched to a gene. Germline CDR1 MNHNS, CDR2 SASEGT. This chain's CDR3 is CASSETSGKGGEQFF. Written as DNA, the CDR3 is TGTGCCAGCAGTGAGACTAGCGGGAAGGGGGGTGAGCAGTTCTTC.

This clonotype was detected once. A much larger clone lies one base from this, so it may be a read error. J is TRBJ2-5 and V is TRBV6-9; weak D call: TRBD1 (5 bases). The CDR3 extends over 15 amino acids. From germline, CDR1 is MNHGY and CDR2 SVAAGI. CDR3 nucleotide sequence: TGTGCCAGCAGTTATGAACAGGCGATCCAAGAGGCCCAGTACTTC. Its translation is CASSYEQAIQEAQYF.

This clonotype was detected many times. CDR3 in DNA: TGTGCCAGCAGCTTTACCCCTCGGGACTCCTACAATGAGCAGTTCTTC. It encodes CASSFTPRDSYNEQFF. The genes are TRBV5-5 and TRBJ2-1, with D possibly matching TRBD2 (5 bases). The V and J ends lost 2 bases and 0 bases respectively, with 12 bases between them. CDR3 length: 16 residues. Germline V CDR1 and CDR2: SGHKS, YYEKEE (reference sequence).

This clonotype was seen ten or more times. The chain recombines TRBV2 with TRBJ2-3; 10 bases are shared with TRBD2. The germline V gene has CDR1 SNHLY and CDR2 FYNNEI. This CDR3 is built from 13 residues. V dropped 8 bases and J dropped 4; count of bases not matched to a gene: 3. This CDR3 reads CASLAGEADTQYF. The CDR3 DNA sequence: TGTGCCAGCCTAGCGGGAGAAGCAGATACGCAGTATTTT.

The sample holds many counts of this clonotype. The chain has TRBV11-1 and TRBJ2-3; 9 nucleotides agree with TRBD1. Germline loops: CDR1 SGHAT, CDR2 FQDESV (reference sequence). The CDR3 extends over 16 amino acids. The J segment lost 4 bases and the V segment lost 5 bases, leaving 10 bases of the junction unmatched. CDR3 protein: CASSISGTGRPDTQYF. The CDR3 nucleotides are TGTGCCAGCAGCATATCCGGGACAGGGCGCCCAGATACGCAGTATTTT.

The V call is TRBV12-3 or TRBV12-4, the J call TRBJ2-7; D unresolved. The CDR3 loop spans 15 amino acids. V lost 6 bases to trimming and J lost 0 bases, with 15 bases between them. CDR3 nucleotide sequence: TGTGCCAGCAGGCCAACGGAAAGTAGCTCCTACGAGCAGTACTTC. Amino acids: CASRPTESSSYEQYF.

This clonotype was seen at least ten times. This chain uses TRBV20-1 with TRBJ2-5, with no clear D. Germline CDR1 is DFQATT and CDR2 is SNEGSKA (reference sequence). With 4 bases removed from V and 4 bases from J, the gap between germline ends came to 16 bases. The CDR3 runs 14 residues. The CDR3 region is CSAIPRYGLETQYF. In DNA form, the CDR3 reads TGCAGTGCTATCCCCCGGTATGGGTTAGAGACCCAGTACTTC.

A remark on this clonotype: A much larger clone differs from this one at a single base, so this may be a read error. The chain couples TRBV7-2 to TRBJ2-1, with D maybe TRBD2 (6 bases). Germline assignment: CDR1 SGHTA and CDR2 FQGNSA. The CDR3 is 15 amino acids. Here the CDR3 reads CARSSTGTPYNEQFF. The DNA for the CDR3 is TGTGCCCGCAGCTCTACCGGGACTCCCTACAATGAGCAGTTCTTC.

In this sample, this clonotype turned up many times. This sequence joins TRBV28 and TRBJ1-5, with D possibly being TRBD1 (5 bases). The CDR3 runs 17 residues. CDR1 and CDR2 (germline): MDHEN, SYDVKM. V was pared by 3 bases and J by 4 bases, with 19 bases between. This CDR3 is CASSFPGSDSSNQPQHF. The CDR3 coding sequence is TGTGCCAGCAGTTTCCCCGGGTCCGACAGTAGTAATCAGCCCCAGCATTTT. Using reference TRBV28 and TRBJ1-5 for the parts outside the CDR3, the full variable domain is DVKVTQSSRYLVKRTGEKVFLECVQDMDHENMFWYRQDPGLGLRLIYFSYDVKMKEKGDIPEGYSVSREKKERFSLILESASTNQTSMYLCASSFPGSDSSNQPQHFGDGTRLSIL.

This clonotype appeared many times. The rearrangement joins TRBV3-1 to TRBJ2-1, with 13 bases aligning to TRBD2. The CDR3 runs to 15 residues. After removal of 4 bases from V and 13 bases from J, the junction contained 10 bases not matched to a gene. Germline CDR1 LGHDT, CDR2 YNNKEL (reference sequence). As DNA, the CDR3 is TGTGCCAGCAGCCGCCTCGGGACTAGCGGGAACAAACAGTTCTTC. Translating gives CASSRLGTSGNKQFF.

This clonotype has at least ten counts. The genes are TRBV7-9 and TRBJ1-1; D call uncertain. Germline CDR1 reads SEHNR; CDR2 reads FQNEAQ (reference sequence). Trimming stripped 1 base from V and 9 bases from J, with 9 bases between. This CDR3 spans 12 amino acids. CDR3 in amino acids: CASSLGRDQAFF. The CDR3 DNA follows: TGTGCCAGCAGCTTAGGCCGAGATCAAGCTTTCTTT.

This clonotype was picked up many times. DNA for the CDR3: TGTGCCAGCAGCTTAGGTCCGGGGCTCACTCAGCCCCAGCATTTT. The encoded protein is CASSLGPGLTQPQHF. The chain employs TRBV7-2 and TRBJ1-5; possible D gene TRBD1, 5 bases. The CDR3 consists of 15 residues. V was cut by 1 base and J by 6 bases, with 13 bases left in between. Germline CDR1 and CDR2: SGHTA and FQGNSA.

The chain recombines TRBV7-3 with TRBJ2-7; no clear D. The V and J ends lost 4 bases and 2 bases respectively, with 12 bases between them. Germline values: CDR1 SGHTA, CDR2 FQGTGA. The CDR3 has 14 residues. The CDR3 reads CASSSGPYPYEQYF. CDR3 bases: TGTGCCAGCAGCTCAGGACCCTATCCCTACGAGCAGTACTTC.

The chain joins TRBV30 to TRBJ2-2; D is unresolved. The DNA end favors TRBJ1-1, so the J call may be wrong. This CDR3 is built from 14 residues. Germline assignment: CDR1 GTSNPN and CDR2 SVGIG (reference sequence). For the CDR3, the DNA is TGTGCCTGGAGCCGCAGACGGAACCCGAATGGAGCTTTCTTT. This encodes CAWSRRRNPNGAFF.

In this sample, this clonotype turned up a few times. The chain is built from TRBV30 and TRBJ2-5, with 7 bases fitting TRBD1. The CDR3 covers 14 residues. Germline V CDR1 and CDR2: GTSNPN, SVGIG (reference sequence). Germline trimming cut 2 bases from V and 5 bases from J; bases unmatched to any gene: 8. Here the CDR3 reads CAWSFIRGTETQYF. The CDR3 coding sequence is TGTGCCTGGAGTTTCATCAGGGGGACGGAGACCCAGTACTTC.

In its sample, this clonotype was seen many times. The chain uses TRBV20-1 and TRBJ2-7; the match to TRBD2 covers 11 bases. CDR1 is DFQATT and CDR2 is SNEGSKA in the germline V gene (reference sequence). The CDR3 length is 17 residues. With 0 bases clipped from V and 5 bases from J, the junction kept 12 bases outside the gene matches. The CDR3 DNA follows: TGCAGTGCTAGAGATGCTAGCGGGAGGCATCGGGTCCACGAGCAGTACTTC. Its translation is CSARDASGRHRVHEQYF.

There are many counts of this clonotype. This chain connects TRBV28 to TRBJ2-1; D is unresolved. V was pared by 3 bases and J by 8 bases, with 8 bases between. Germline V gene sequence: CDR1 MDHEN, CDR2 SYDVKM. This CDR3 has 12 residues. CDR3 residues: CASSLTGDEQFF. The CDR3 DNA reads TGTGCCAGCAGTTTGACTGGGGATGAGCAGTTCTTC.

Here the CDR3 reads CASSQGRQDGETQYF. The CDR3 DNA follows: TGTGCCAGCAGCCAAGGGAGACAGGACGGGGAGACCCAGTACTTC. The chain combines TRBV4-2 with TRBJ2-5; tentatively, D is TRBD1 (6 bases). CDR3 size: 15 residues. In germline, CDR1 is LGHNA, CDR2 YNFKEQ. Trimming removed 1 base at V and 5 bases at J, with 14 bases between.

The table lists this clonotype with a few counts. V is TRBV6-2 or TRBV6-3 and J is TRBJ1-5, with 9 bases matching TRBD1. This CDR3 has 13 residues. Germline V gene data show CDR1 as MNHEY and CDR2 as SVGEGT. With 6 bases clipped from V and 7 bases from J, the junction kept 4 bases outside the gene matches. The CDR3 here is CASRGDRDQPQHF. The DNA of the CDR3 is TGTGCCAGCAGGGGGGACAGGGACCAGCCCCAGCATTTT.

This clonotype was picked up many times. This rearrangement joins TRBV24-1 to TRBJ1-2, with 8 bases matching TRBD1. The V segment lost 3 bases and the J segment 1 base; nucleotides outside the gene matches: 9. CDR3 length: 17 amino acids. Germline V gene sequence: CDR1 KGHDR, CDR2 SFDVKD. The CDR3, as DNA: TGTGCCACCAGTGATGCAGGACAGGGTGGGAGTAACTATGGCTACACCTTC. Its protein product is CATSDAGQGGSNYGYTF.